These 15 T cell receptor beta chains came from one sample sequenced in a study of graft-versus-host responses after intestinal transplantation. Profiling relied on immunoSEQ multiplex PCR, and the TCRdb table lists in-frame clones only, not all of them. The table records over 70,000 clones, over 85% of them present only once. Their recognized antigens are unknown. Sample: unstimulated CD8+ T cells sorted from spleen or lymph node cells, taken before intestinal transplant. Receptor source: a human donor who received an intestinal transplant.

The genes are TRBV7-2 and TRBJ1-3; the D is unclear. Trimming cost V 2 bases and J 0 bases, with 11 bases left between them. This CDR3 region has 16 residues. Germline-derived CDR1 and CDR2 are SGHTA and FQGNSA. The CDR3 reads CASSLTVLNSGNTIYF. The CDR3 DNA sequence: TGTGCCAGCAGCTTAACAGTGCTGAACTCTGGAAACACCATATATTTT.

The rearrangement links TRBV5-1 to TRBJ2-7; no clear D gene. The length of the CDR3 is 16 residues. The germline gives CDR1 SGHRS, CDR2 YFSETQ. Trimming left V 2 bases short and J 6 bases short, with 21 bases between. The CDR3 region has the DNA TGCGCCAGCAGCTTCAAAAAAAAGGGCCCCGGTGCCGAGCAGTACTTC. This sequence encodes CASSFKKKGPGAEQYF.

The genes are TRBV30 and TRBJ2-5, with D possibly TRBD1 on 6 matching bases. The germline CDR1 and CDR2 sequences are GTSNPN and SVGIG (reference sequence). The CDR3 is 15 residues long. The V and J ends lost 0 bases and 2 bases respectively, with 13 bases between them. The CDR3 region has the DNA TGTGCCTGGAGTGTAGGGCAGGGGATTCAAGAGACCCAGTACTTC. Translation gives CAWSVGQGIQETQYF.

V and J are TRBV7-6 and TRBJ2-1; D gene unclear. V was shortened by 3 bases and J by 9 bases, with 12 bases between the two germline ends. Germline lookup yields CDR1 SGHVS and CDR2 FNYEAQ. The CDR3 contains 13 residues. This CDR3 is CASSFRVQSEQFF. The CDR3 DNA follows: TGTGCCAGCAGCTTTCGAGTTCAAAGTGAGCAGTTCTTC.

This clone appeared a single time. The CDR3 spells CASSLETGPADTQYF. The CDR3 DNA reads as TGCGCCAGCAGCTTGGAGACGGGCCCCGCAGATACGCAGTATTTT. V and J are TRBV5-1 and TRBJ2-3; D is unclear. Trimming left V 0 bases short and J 4 bases short, with 12 bases between. CDR1 is SGHRS, CDR2 YFSETQ, per germline. CDR3 length equals 15 residues.

The J gene is TRBJ2-1, the V gene TRBV7-2; D uncertain. V was shortened by 4 bases and J by 0 bases, with 19 bases between the two germline ends. This CDR3 contains 18 residues. Germline CDR1 and CDR2: SGHTA and FQGNSA. CDR3 sequence: CASSSSPTISFSYNEQFF. DNA of the CDR3: TGTGCCAGCAGCTCATCCCCTACCATTAGTTTCTCCTACAATGAGCAGTTCTTC.

The J gene is TRBJ2-7, the V gene TRBV7-2; D may correspond to TRBD1 or TRBD2 (5 bases each). Germline V gene sequence: CDR1 SGHTA, CDR2 FQGNSA. Trimming stripped 4 bases from V and 2 bases from J, with 6 bases between. This CDR3 is built from 12 residues. Here the CDR3 DNA reads TGTGCCAGCAGCTGGGACCCCTACGAGCAGTACTTC. This translates into CASSWDPYEQYF.

The rearrangement links TRBV4-1 to TRBJ1-2; D remains unclear. The CDR3 is 11 amino acids. Trimming shortened V by 8 bases and J by 8 bases, and 12 bases separated the two germline ends. The V gene's germline CDR1 is MGHRA and CDR2 YSYEKL. CDR3 residues: CASQYSGGYTF. The CDR3 DNA reads TGCGCCAGCCAATACAGCGGCGGCTACACCTTC.

Of note for this clone: This sample also contains other DNA sequences that code for the same CDR3. The chain has TRBV28 and TRBJ1-3, with TRBD1 as a possible D gene (6 bases). CDR1 is MDHEN, CDR2 SYDVKM, per germline. The V gene lost 6 bases and the J gene lost 4 bases, with 16 bases spanning the gap. The CDR3 runs to 15 residues. The CDR3 region has the DNA TGTGCCAGCAGCACAGGACGCAGGGGAGGAAACACCATATATTTT. It codes for CASSTGRRGGNTIYF.

The chain recombines TRBV5-4 with TRBJ2-7; 9 bases agree with TRBD2. From germline, CDR1 is SGHNT and CDR2 YYREEE (reference sequence). V was pared by 0 bases and J by 2 bases, with 6 bases of the junction left unmatched. This CDR3 is built from 16 residues. In DNA, the CDR3 is TGTGCCAGCAGCTTGGGCATAGCGGGAGCCCCCTACGAGCAGTACTTC. It yields the protein CASSLGIAGAPYEQYF.

The chain carries TRBV6-5 and TRBJ1-4, with D unclear. Germline values: CDR1 MNHEY, CDR2 SVGAGI. This CDR3 comprises 16 residues. V lost 2 bases, J lost 0 bases, and 10 bases lay in between. The DNA for the CDR3 is TGTGCCAGCAGTTACCCCGACGGAACAACTAATGAAAAACTGTTTTTT. Amino acids: CASSYPDGTTNEKLFF.

V usage is TRBV7-3 and J usage is TRBJ1-6; 7 bases are shared with TRBD1. CDR1 and CDR2 (germline): SGHTA, FQGTGA. With V trimmed by 5 bases and J by 0 bases, 16 bases remained unmatched. The CDR3 is 20 residues long. The CDR3 region is CASSRPTGTASYSYNSPLHF. CDR3 DNA: TGTGCCAGCAGCCGACCTACCGGGACAGCGAGTTACTCCTATAATTCACCCCTCCACTTT. The complete variable domain, with remaining parts taken from reference TRBV7-3 and TRBJ1-6, reads GAGVSQTPSNKVTEKGKYVELRCDPISGHTALYWYRQSLGQGPEFLIYFQGTGAADDSGLPNDRFFAVRPEGSVSTLKIQRTERGDSAVYLCASSRPTGTASYSYNSPLHFGNGTRLTVT.

The CDR3 DNA follows: TGTGCCAGTAGTATAGATATCGAAACAGGGGGTACGTGGACTGAAGCTTTCTTT. Its protein is CASSIDIETGGTWTEAFF. The chain joins TRBV19 to TRBJ1-1; 8 nucleotides align to TRBD1. The V segment lost 0 bases and the J segment 5 bases; nucleotides outside the gene matches: 14. The CDR3 has 18 residues. The germline CDR1 and CDR2 sequences are LNHDA and SQIVND (reference sequence). Based on the CDR3 plus reference TRBV19 and TRBJ1-1, the full variable domain is DGGITQSPKYLFRKEGQNVTLSCEQNLNHDAMYWYRQDPGQGLRLIYYSQIVNDFQKGDIAEGYSVSREKKESFPLTVTSAQKNPTAFYLCASSIDIETGGTWTEAFFGQGTRLTVV.

The V call is TRBV6-1, the J call TRBJ2-7, with 8 bases fitting TRBD1. The CDR3 extends over 16 amino acids. Germline loops: CDR1 MNHNS, CDR2 SASEGT. The J segment lost 3 bases and the V segment lost 2 bases, leaving 9 bases of the junction unmatched. CDR3 sequence (DNA): TGTGCCAGCAGTGAATGGTATTTAGACAGGGGCTACGAGCAGTACTTC. Its protein product is CASSEWYLDRGYEQYF.

This rearrangement joins TRBV12-5 to TRBJ1-5; 11 nucleotides align to TRBD1. V lost 4 bases and J lost 2; bases outside the gene matches: 1. CDR3 length: 15 amino acids. CDR1 is LGHNT, CDR2 FRNRAP, per germline. The CDR3 DNA reads TGTGCTAGTGGTTCGGGACAGGGGGGCAATCAGCCCCAGCATTTT. Translated: CASGSGQGGNQPQHF.